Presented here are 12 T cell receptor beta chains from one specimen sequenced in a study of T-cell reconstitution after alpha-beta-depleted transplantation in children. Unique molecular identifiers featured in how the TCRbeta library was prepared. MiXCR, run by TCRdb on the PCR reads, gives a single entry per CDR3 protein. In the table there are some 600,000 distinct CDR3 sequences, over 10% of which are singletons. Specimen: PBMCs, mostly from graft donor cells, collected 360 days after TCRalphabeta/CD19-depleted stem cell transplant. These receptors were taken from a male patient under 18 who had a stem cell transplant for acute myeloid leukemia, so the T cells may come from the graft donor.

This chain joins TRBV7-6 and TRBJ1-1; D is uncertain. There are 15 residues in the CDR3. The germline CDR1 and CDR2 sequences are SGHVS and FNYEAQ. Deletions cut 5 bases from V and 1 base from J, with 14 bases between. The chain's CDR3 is CASSPRASRNTEAFF. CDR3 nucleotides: TGTGCCAGCAGCCCCCGGGCCTCCAGGAACACTGAAGCTTTCTTT.

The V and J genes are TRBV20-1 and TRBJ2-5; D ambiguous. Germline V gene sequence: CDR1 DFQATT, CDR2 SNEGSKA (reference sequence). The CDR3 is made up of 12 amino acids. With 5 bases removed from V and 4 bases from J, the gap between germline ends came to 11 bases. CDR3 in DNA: TGCAGTGCTTCCATGGGCCCAGAGACCCAGTACTTC. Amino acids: CSASMGPETQYF.

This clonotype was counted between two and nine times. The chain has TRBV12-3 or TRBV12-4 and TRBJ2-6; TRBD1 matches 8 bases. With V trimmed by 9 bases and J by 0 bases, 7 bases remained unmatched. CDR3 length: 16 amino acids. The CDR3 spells CASTGQVGSGANVLTF. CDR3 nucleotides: TGTGCCAGTACGGGACAGGTCGGCTCTGGGGCCAACGTCCTGACTTTC.

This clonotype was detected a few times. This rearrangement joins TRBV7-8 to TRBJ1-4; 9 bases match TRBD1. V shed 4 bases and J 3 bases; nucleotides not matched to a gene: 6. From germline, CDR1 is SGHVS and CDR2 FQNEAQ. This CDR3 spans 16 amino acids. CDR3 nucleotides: TGTGCCAGCAGCTCTCACAGGGGGCCAGCTAATGAAAAACTGTTTTTT. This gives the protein CASSSHRGPANEKLFF.

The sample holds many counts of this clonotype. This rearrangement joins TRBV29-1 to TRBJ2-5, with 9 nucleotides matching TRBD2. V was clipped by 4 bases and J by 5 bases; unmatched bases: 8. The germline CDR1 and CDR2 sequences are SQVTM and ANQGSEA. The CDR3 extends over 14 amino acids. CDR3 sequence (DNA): TGCAGCGTTGGACTAGCGGTCTTAGGGGAGACCCAGTACTTC. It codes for CSVGLAVLGETQYF.

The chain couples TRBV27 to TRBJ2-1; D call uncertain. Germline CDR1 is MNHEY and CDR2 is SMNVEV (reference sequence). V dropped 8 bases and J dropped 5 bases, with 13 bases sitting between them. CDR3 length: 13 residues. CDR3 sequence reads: CASRGFPNNEQFF. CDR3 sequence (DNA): TGTGCCAGCCGCGGCTTTCCAAACAATGAGCAGTTCTTC.

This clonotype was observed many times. For the CDR3, the DNA is TGCAGCGTTGAACCGGGAGATACGCAGTATTTT. Amino acid sequence: CSVEPGDTQYF. The rearrangement uses TRBV29-1 and TRBJ2-3; D call uncertain. This CDR3 has 11 residues. Trimming left V 2 bases short and J 5 bases short, with 5 bases between. The V gene's germline CDR1 is SQVTM and CDR2 ANQGSEA.

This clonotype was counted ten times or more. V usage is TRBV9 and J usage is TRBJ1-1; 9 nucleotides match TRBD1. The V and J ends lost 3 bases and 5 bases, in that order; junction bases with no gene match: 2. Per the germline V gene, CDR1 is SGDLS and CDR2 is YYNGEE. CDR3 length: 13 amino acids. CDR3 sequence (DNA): TGTGCCAGCAGCGAGACAGGGGGGACTGAAGCTTTCTTT. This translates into CASSETGGTEAFF.

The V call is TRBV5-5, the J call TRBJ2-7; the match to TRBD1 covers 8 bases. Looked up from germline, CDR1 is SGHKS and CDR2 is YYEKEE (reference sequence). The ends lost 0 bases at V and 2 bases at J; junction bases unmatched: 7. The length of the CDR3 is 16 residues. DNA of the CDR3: TGTGCCAGCAGCTTGGCGGGACAGGCGTTAACCTACGAGCAGTACTTC. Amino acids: CASSLAGQALTYEQYF.

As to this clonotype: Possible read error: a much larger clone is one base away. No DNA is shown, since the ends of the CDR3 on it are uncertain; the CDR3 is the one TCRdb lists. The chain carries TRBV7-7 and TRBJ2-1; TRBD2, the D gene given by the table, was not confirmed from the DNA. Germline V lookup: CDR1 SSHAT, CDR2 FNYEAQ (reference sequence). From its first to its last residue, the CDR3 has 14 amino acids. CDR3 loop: CASSLFGAGSERFF.

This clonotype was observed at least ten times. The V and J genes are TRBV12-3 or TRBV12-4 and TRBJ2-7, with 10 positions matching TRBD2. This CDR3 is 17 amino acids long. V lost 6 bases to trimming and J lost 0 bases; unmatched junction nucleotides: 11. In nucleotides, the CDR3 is TGTGCCAGCAGCCTTGTGACTAGCGGGCTTAGCTCCTACGAGCAGTACTTC. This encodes CASSLVTSGLSSYEQYF.

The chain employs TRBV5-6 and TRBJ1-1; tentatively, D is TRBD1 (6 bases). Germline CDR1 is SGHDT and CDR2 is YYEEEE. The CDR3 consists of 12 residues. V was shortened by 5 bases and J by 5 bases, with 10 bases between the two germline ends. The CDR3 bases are TGTGCCAGCAGTACAGGGTTTACTGAAGCTTTCTTT. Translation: CASSTGFTEAFF.